This TCR beta chain was captured in a study of cytomegalovirus exposure and HLA in healthy donors (dated by TCRdb to 2017 to 2019). In terms of the full investigation: A later analysis indicated that the roughly 130 validation repertoires were generated on the platform also employed for the roughly 720 repertoires of the first cohort. To predict cytomegalovirus infection status, the study brought together high-throughput TCR immunosequencing, statistical association of individual TCRs with disease status, and machine learning. The study aimed to test whether cataloging public T cell receptors could reveal signatures of past pathogen exposure. Along with the roughly 670-subject first cohort, a separate validation cohort of around 120 different subjects was used. Results and caveats for the whole study, not just this receptor: A few of the identified cytomegalovirus-associated TCR beta chains were confirmed in vitro to be specific for cytomegalovirus antigens. Most TCR sequences were seen in very few donors, while some public TCRs were found in many individuals. The validation cohort had no HLA typing available for a later analysis, so co-occurrence within that cohort was assessed over all 120 or so repertoires. In a later analysis, TCRs clustered in the first cohort were found to also tend to co-occur in the 120 or so validation repertoires, with 85% to 95% of cluster scores above 0. In the study, some 160 TCR beta chains were listed as associated with cytomegalovirus. In both the original and validation cohorts, the classifier was reported to diagnose cytomegalovirus status with high specificity and sensitivity. It was suggested by the authors that the approach could potentially be generalized to other disease states and immunological phenotypes.

Donors formed part of the validation cohort, which comprised over a hundred subjects and was distinct from the first cohort of 690 or so subjects. The library was made by the immunoSEQ multiplex PCR assay. The authors' analysis ran thus. A statistical classification framework was built for diagnosing cytomegalovirus status from the catalog of TCR beta chain sequences. TCRdb limited this immuneACCESS table to in-frame rearrangements with V and J called. A share of clones is missing; checked studies link under half to unresolved V genes, and the rest is unexplained. V and J calls and clone size are as listed in that table; D and trimming were resolved from the DNA. In all, the sample holds approximately 190,000 clones, and approximately 88% of those were seen once. More than 6.5% of the sample is held by the ten biggest clonotypes. Reading the germline V gene (reference sequence) gives CDR1 MNHEY and CDR2 SMNVEV. V trim: 6 bases; J trim: 4 bases; unmatched bases: 10. Spanning cysteine to phenylalanine, the CDR3 consists of 16 amino acids. Of all the DNA, just the CDR3 is kept, 48 bases in frame from base 1.

This clone has a single count. Its antigen is not yet known. The input lacks base qualities; no much larger clone sits a single base away. The sequence came from a man aged 18 to 30 in good health and CMV-seropositive. Sequences were obtained from PBMCs. This receptor chain uses TRBV27 and TRBJ2-3, with 10 bases aligning to TRBD2. The CDR3 region has the sequence CASSGTLAGAADTQYF. The nucleotide sequence is TGTGCCAGCAGCGGGACTCTAGCGGGAGCTGCAGATACGCAGTATTTT.